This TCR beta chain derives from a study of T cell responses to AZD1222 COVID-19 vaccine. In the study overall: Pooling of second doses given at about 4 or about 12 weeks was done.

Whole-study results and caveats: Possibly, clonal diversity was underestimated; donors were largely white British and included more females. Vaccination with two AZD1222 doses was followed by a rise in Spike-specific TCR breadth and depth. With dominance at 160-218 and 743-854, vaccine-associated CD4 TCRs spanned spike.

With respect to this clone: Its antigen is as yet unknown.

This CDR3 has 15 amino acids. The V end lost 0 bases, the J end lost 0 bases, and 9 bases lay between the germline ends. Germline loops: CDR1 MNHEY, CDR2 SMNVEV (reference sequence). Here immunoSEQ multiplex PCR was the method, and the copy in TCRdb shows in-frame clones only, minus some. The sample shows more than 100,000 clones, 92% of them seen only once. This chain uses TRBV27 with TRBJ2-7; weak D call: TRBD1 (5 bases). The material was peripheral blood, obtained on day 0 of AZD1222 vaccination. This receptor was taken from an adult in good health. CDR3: CASSLSGASSYEQYF. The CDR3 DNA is TGTGCCAGCAGTTTATCAGGGGCCAGCTCCTACGAGCAGTACTTC.